This is a list of T cell receptor beta chains from one sample in a study of blood T cell repertoires in COVID-19. Sequenced by immunoSEQ multiplex PCR; TCRdb stores in-frame clones only, minus some. The sample carries around 270,000 clones, 84% recorded once. The sequencing input was peripheral blood. These receptors all come from a middle-aged woman who had recovered from COVID-19. The CDR3 runs from the conserved cysteine through the conserved F or W.

v_call	j_call	cdr3_aa
TRBV3-1/TRBV3-2	TRBJ1-5	CASSQSSGDQPQHF
TRBV19	TRBJ1-5	CASRDAGRYSNQPQHF
TRBV5-1	TRBJ2-5	CASSNPSSGGSETQYF
TRBV5-1	TRBJ1-1	CASSLVPGAEAFF
TRBV11-3	TRBJ2-7	CASSSRTPGYEQYF
TRBV10-3	TRBJ2-2	CAISESTSGATGELFF
TRBV7-9	TRBJ2-1	CASSQNSGTSLYNEQFF
TRBV11-1	TRBJ2-7	CASSSARTGSYEQYF
TRBV11-2	TRBJ2-7	CASSRSRQAVRGIYEQYF
TRBV2	TRBJ1-3	CASSEQARNTIYF
TRBV9	TRBJ2-2	CASSGGTSGNTGELFF
TRBV27	TRBJ2-1	CATRVWGLNEQFF
TRBV12-3/TRBV12-4	TRBJ2-5	CASSLGTRETQYF
TRBV4-1	TRBJ2-7	CASSPEPFDSFSYEQYF
TRBV2	TRBJ2-1	CASSGSYEQFF
TRBV11-2	TRBJ2-5	CASSLGTAQETQYF
TRBV12-3/TRBV12-4	TRBJ1-5	CASSLKGNQPQHF
TRBV7-2	TRBJ2-5	CASSEPPLSFQETQYF
TRBV6-5	TRBJ1-2	CASSYGQRYGYTF
TRBV5-1	TRBJ1-4	CASSPDGGWLTNEKLFF
TRBV29-1	TRBJ2-2	CSVALDRDTGELFF
TRBV9	TRBJ2-7	CASSLRGGFSYEQYF
TRBV27	TRBJ2-5	CASRPLGGETQYF
TRBV21-1	TRBJ2-3	CASSSPTGVGTDTQYF
TRBV4-1	TRBJ1-3	CASSQDPGAGNTIYF
TRBV7-9	TRBJ1-2	CASSSRDRGGYTF
TRBV11-2	TRBJ1-1	CASRPTANTEAFF
TRBV5-1	TRBJ1-6	CASSTGQGNSPLHF
TRBV6-6	TRBJ2-3	CASSTRQADTQYF
TRBV27	TRBJ1-4	CASSPGQPNEKLFF
TRBV30	TRBJ2-3	CAWSVQAGEADTQYF
TRBV27	TRBJ2-5	CATQDLAGGVKTQYF
TRBV18	TRBJ1-5	CASSPGTPSNQPQHF
TRBV4-1	TRBJ1-5	CASSQPGQGSNQPQHF
TRBV28	TRBJ1-4	CASREQGNEKLFF
TRBV5-1	TRBJ2-3	CASSQVGQVTDTQYF
TRBV28	TRBJ2-1	CASSFPFGTGLRYNEQFF
TRBV5-1	TRBJ2-1	CASSGGGFSSYNEQFF
TRBV9	TRBJ2-5	CASNGGAGQETQYF
TRBV19	TRBJ1-4	CASSIQGHNEKLFF
TRBV5-1	TRBJ1-6	CASSGGTATNSPLHF
TRBV19	TRBJ2-6	CASTLRTGTSGANVLTF
TRBV11-3	TRBJ2-6	CASSETGSGANVLTF
TRBV6-2/TRBV6-3	TRBJ1-5	CASSRRTDQPQHF
TRBV5-5	TRBJ1-6	CASRLGEAITPLHF
TRBV28	TRBJ2-7	CASTMSGPREQYF
TRBV6-5	TRBJ2-5	CASSHREGETQYF
TRBV4-1	TRBJ2-5	CASSQSGGARETQYF
TRBV5-1	TRBJ2-2	CASSLAEIRGRTGELFF
TRBV29-1	TRBJ2-1	CSVGRAYEQFF
TRBV18	TRBJ1-1	CASSPLTGVNTEAFF